The subject of this entry is one T cell receptor beta chain. The data stem from a study of CD8+ T cells in alopecia areata. Study-wide background: Patients took tofacitinib for 6 to 18 months, followed by 6 drug-free months. The SALT score measured affected scalp surface percentage in treated patients.

RNA was extracted and reverse transcribed into cDNA as the sequencing template. Sequencing was performed with immunoSEQ multiplex PCR; in TCRdb, only in-frame clones are kept and a portion is missing. The sample lists hundreds of thousands of clones, roughly 66% occurring once. Per germline, CDR1 KGHSH and CDR2 LQKENI. J gave up 6 bases and V 3 bases, and 5 bases lay outside the gene matches. The CDR3 is made up of 15 amino acids. As to treatment: oral pan-JAK inhibitor, 5-10 mg twice daily. The source was CD4+ T cells sorted from blood, collected around week 42, from a patient treated with tofacitinib. The clonotype comes from a human donor with alopecia areata. The V gene is TRBV18, the J gene TRBJ1-4, with 9 nucleotides matching TRBD1. In DNA form, the CDR3 reads TGTGCCAGCTCACCCGTGGGACAGGGAGATGAAAAACTGTTTTTT. Translated: CASSPVGQGDEKLFF.